Described below is a single T cell receptor (beta chain) sequence and its context. Its specificity is not known. Sequencing used immunoSEQ multiplex PCR; TCRdb keeps in-frame clones, though not all of them. The sample holds some 40,000 clones, 90% to 95% seen once. This entry belongs to a study of lymphopenia after photon versus proton radiotherapy. Study results and caveats: Better survival with proton therapy was suggested as possible, not demonstrated. After lymphocyte nadir, photon-treated repertoires showed oligoclonal expansion, especially CD8+ Temra. In patients who died, overall survival fell as post-nadir TCR diversity dropped more. Under photons, naive T cells and diversity fell while effector/memory populations rose.

This CDR3 contains 13 residues. The germline V and J ends were trimmed by 6 bases and 6 bases, with 14 bases remaining between them. The germline gives CDR1 MNHEY, CDR2 SVGAGI. The material was peripheral blood, obtained from a patient treated with photon-based radiotherapy. The receptor was isolated from a man between 60 and 70 years old with cholangiocarcinoma. The V and J genes are TRBV6-5 and TRBJ1-2, with D unclear. Here the CDR3 DNA reads TGTGCCAGCAGCCCGACTGGGCAAGATGGCTACACCTTC. Translating gives CASSPTGQDGYTF.